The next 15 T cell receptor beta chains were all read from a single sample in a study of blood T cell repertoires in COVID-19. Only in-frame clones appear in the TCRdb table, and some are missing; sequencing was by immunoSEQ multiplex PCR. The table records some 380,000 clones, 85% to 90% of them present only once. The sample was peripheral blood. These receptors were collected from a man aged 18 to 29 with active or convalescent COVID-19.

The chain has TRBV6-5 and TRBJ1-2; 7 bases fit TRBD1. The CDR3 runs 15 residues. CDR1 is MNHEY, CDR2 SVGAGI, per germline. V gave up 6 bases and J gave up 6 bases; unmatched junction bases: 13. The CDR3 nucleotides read TGTGCCAGCAGAATACAGGGGAAGGGGAAAGATGGCTACACCTTC. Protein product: CASRIQGKGKDGYTF.

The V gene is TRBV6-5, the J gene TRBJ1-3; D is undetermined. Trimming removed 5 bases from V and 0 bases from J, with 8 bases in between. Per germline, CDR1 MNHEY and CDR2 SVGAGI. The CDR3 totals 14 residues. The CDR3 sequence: CASSTMYSGNTIYF. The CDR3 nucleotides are TGTGCCAGCAGTACTATGTACTCTGGAAACACCATATATTTT.

CDR3 residues: CASSLGHKNSKLFF. DNA for the CDR3: TGTGCCAGCAGTTTAGGGCACAAGAACTCAAAACTGTTTTTT. V usage is TRBV27 and J usage is TRBJ1-4; unclear D gene. The V end was cut by 2 bases, the J end by 10 bases, with 14 bases between. The CDR3 length is 14 residues. Germline values: CDR1 MNHEY, CDR2 SMNVEV (reference sequence).

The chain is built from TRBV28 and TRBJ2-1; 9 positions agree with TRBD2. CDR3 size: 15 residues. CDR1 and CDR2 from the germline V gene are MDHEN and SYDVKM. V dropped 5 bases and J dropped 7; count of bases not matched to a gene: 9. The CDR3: CASSPPGLARNEQFF. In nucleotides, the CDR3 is TGTGCCAGCAGTCCCCCGGGACTAGCCCGGAATGAGCAGTTCTTC.

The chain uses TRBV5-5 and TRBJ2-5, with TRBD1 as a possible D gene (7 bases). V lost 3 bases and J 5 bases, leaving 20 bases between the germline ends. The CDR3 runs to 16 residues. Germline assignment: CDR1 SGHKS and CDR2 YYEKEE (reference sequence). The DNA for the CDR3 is TGTGCCAGCAGCTCCCCCCGGACAGGTGGAGGGGAGACCCAGTACTTC. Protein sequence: CASSSPRTGGGETQYF.

The CDR3 DNA sequence: TGCAGTGCTAGTTCTGCGGGAGCTAAATACGAGCAGTACTTC. Protein product: CSASSAGAKYEQYF. This rearrangement joins TRBV20-1 to TRBJ2-7, with 7 bases lining up with TRBD2. The CDR3 contains 14 residues. J gave up 4 bases and V 3 bases, and 9 bases lay outside the gene matches. Germline V gene data show CDR1 as DFQATT and CDR2 as SNEGSKA (reference sequence).

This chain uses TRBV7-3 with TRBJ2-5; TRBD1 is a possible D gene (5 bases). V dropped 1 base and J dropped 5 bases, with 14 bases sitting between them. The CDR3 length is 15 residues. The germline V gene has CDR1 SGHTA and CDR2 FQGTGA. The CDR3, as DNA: TGTGCCAGCAGCTTAATTATGGGGCCCTTTGAGACCCAGTACTTC. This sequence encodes CASSLIMGPFETQYF.

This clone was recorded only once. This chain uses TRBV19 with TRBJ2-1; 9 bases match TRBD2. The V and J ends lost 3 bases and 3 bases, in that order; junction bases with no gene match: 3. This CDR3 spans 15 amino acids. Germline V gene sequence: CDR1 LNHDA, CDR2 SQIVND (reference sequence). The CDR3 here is CASSILAGLYNEQFF. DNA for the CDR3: TGTGCCAGTAGTATTCTAGCGGGGCTCTACAATGAGCAGTTCTTC. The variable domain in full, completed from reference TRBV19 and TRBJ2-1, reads DGGITQSPKYLFRKEGQNVTLSCEQNLNHDAMYWYRQDPGQGLRLIYYSQIVNDFQKGDIAEGYSVSREKKESFPLTVTSAQKNPTAFYLCASSILAGLYNEQFFGPGTRLTVL.

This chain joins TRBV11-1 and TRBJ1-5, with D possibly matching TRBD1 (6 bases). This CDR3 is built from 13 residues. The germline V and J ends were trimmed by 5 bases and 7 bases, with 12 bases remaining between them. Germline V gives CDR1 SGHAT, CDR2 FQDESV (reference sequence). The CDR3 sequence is CASSKYRDQPQHF. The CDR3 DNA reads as TGTGCCAGCAGCAAATACAGGGACCAGCCCCAGCATTTT.

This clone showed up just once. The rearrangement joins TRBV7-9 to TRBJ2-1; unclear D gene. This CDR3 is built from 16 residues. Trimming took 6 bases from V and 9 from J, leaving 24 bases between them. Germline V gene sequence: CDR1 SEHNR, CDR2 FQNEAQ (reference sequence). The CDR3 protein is CASSPRAVTLLGEQFF. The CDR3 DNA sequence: TGTGCCAGCAGTCCCCGAGCTGTAACCCTCCTCGGTGAGCAGTTCTTC.

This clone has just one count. CDR3 nucleotides: TGTGCCAGCCAAAGGCCTAGCGGGGGGCCAGATACGCAGTATTTT. Residues: CASQRPSGGPDTQYF. This chain joins TRBV28 and TRBJ2-3, with 11 bases that match TRBD2. CDR1 and CDR2 from the germline V gene are MDHEN and SYDVKM. The CDR3 is 15 residues long. J was trimmed by 4 bases and V by 8 bases; bases with no gene match: 8.

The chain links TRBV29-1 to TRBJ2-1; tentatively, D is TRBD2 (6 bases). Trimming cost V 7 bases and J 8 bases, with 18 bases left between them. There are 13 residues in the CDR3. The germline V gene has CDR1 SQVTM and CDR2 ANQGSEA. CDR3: CSAEGGVVHEQFF. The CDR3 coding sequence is TGCAGCGCCGAAGGAGGGGTCGTCCATGAGCAGTTCTTC.

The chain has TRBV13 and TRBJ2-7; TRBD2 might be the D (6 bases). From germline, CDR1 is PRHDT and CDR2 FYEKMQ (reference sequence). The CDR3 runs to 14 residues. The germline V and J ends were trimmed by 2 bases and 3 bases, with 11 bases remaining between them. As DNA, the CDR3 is TGTGCCAGCAGCTTAAACACGGAGGGCTACGAGCAGTACTTC. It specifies CASSLNTEGYEQYF.

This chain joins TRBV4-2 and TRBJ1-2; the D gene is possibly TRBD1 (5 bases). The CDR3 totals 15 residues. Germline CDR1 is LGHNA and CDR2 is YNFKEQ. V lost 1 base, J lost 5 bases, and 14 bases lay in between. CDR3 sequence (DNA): TGTGCCAGCAGCCAAGTTAGGGAGGAGGGGTATGGCTACACCTTC. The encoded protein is CASSQVREEGYGYTF.

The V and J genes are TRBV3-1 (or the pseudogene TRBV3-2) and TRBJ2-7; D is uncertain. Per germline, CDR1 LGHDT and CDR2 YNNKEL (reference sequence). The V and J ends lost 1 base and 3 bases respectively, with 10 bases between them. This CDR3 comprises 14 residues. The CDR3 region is CASSQVVASYEQYF. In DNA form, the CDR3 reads TGTGCCAGCAGCCAAGTCGTCGCGAGCTACGAGCAGTACTTC.